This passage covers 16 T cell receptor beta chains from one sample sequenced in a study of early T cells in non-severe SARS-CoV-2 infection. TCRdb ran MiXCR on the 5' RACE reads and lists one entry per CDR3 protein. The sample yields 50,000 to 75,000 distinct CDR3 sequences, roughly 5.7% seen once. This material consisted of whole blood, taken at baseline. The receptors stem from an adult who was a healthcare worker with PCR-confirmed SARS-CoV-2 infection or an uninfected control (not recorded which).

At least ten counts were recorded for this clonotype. The CDR3 DNA sequence: TGTGCCAGCAGTGAAAACCGGGGGACCACTGAAGCTTTCTTT. It codes for CASSENRGTTEAFF. The gene calls are TRBV6-1 and TRBJ1-1, with a weak D call TRBD1 (5 bases). CDR3 size: 14 residues. The germline CDR1 and CDR2 sequences are MNHNS and SASEGT. The ends were cut back, 2 bases at V and 4 bases at J, with 11 bases in the middle.

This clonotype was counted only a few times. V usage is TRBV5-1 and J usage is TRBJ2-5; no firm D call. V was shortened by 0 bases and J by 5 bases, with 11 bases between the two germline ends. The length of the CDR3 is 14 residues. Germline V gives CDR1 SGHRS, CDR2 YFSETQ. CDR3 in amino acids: CASSLGTQPETQYF. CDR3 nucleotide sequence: TGCGCCAGCAGCTTGGGCACCCAGCCGGAGACCCAGTACTTC.

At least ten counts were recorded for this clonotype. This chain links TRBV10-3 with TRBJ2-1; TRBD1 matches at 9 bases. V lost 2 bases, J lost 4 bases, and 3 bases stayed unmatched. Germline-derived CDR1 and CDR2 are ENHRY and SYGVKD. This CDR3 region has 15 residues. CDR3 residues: CAISENGQGYNEQFF. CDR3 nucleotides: TGTGCCATCAGTGAGAATGGACAGGGGTACAATGAGCAGTTCTTC.

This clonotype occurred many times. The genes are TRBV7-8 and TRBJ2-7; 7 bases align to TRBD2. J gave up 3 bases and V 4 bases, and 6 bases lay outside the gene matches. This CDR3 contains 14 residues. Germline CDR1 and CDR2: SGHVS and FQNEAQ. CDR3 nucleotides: TGTGCCAGCAGCTATAGCGGGCCAGGCTACGAGCAGTACTTC. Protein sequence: CASSYSGPGYEQYF.

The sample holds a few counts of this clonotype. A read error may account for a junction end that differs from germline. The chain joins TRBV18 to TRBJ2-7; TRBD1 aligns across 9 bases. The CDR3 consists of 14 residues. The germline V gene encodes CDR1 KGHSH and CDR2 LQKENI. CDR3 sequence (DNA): TGTGCCAGATCACCACAGGACAGGGGCTACGAGCAGTACTTC. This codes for CARSPQDRGYEQYF.

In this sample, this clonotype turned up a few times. The CDR3 sequence: CASSSGTGMNTEAFF. CDR3 bases: TGTGCCAGCAGTTCCGGAACAGGCATGAACACTGAAGCTTTCTTT. This rearrangement joins TRBV6-6 to TRBJ1-1; TRBD1 is a possible D gene (5 bases). V lost 4 bases and J 0 bases, leaving 12 bases between the germline ends. CDR3 length: 15 residues. The germline V gene has CDR1 MNHNY and CDR2 SVGAGI (reference sequence).

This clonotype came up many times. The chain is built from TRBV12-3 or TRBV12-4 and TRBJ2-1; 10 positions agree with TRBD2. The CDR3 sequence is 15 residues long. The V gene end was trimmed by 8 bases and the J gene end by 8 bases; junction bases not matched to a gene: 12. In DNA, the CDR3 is TGTGCCAGCGGGGTGGGACTAGCGCGCGAGGATGAGCAGTTCTTC. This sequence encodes CASGVGLAREDEQFF.

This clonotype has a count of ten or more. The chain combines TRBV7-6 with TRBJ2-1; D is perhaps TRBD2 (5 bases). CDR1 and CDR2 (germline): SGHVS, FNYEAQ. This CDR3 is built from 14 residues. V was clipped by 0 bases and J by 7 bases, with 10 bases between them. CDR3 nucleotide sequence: TGTGCCAGCAGCTTAGCGGGAGTCTTTAATGAGCAGTTCTTC. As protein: CASSLAGVFNEQFF. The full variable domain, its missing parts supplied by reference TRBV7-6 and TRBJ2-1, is GAGVSQSPRYKVTKRGQDVALRCDPISGHVSLYWYRQALGQGPEFLTYFNYEAQQDKSGLPNDRFSAERPEGSISTLTIQRTEQRDSAMYRCASSLAGVFNEQFFGPGTRLTVL.

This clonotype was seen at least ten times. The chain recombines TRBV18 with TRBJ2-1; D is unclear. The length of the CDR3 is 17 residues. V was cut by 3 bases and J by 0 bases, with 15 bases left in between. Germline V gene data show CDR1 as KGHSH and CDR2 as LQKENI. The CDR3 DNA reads TGTGCCAGCTCACCGCCGGGCCAATCGACCTCCTACAATGAGCAGTTCTTC. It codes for CASSPPGQSTSYNEQFF.

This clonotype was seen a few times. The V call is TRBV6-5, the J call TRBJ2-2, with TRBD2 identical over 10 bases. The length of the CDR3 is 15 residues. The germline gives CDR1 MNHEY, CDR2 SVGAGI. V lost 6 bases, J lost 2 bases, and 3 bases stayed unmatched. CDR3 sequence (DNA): TGTGCCAGCAGCGGGACTAGCGACAACACCGGGGAGCTGTTTTTT. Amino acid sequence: CASSGTSDNTGELFF.

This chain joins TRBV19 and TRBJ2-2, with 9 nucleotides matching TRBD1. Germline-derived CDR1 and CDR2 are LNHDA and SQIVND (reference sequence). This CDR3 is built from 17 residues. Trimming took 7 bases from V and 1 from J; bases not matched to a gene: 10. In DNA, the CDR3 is TGTGCCAGTACGCGGACAGGGGTAAATCTGAACACCGGGGAGCTGTTTTTT. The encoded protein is CASTRTGVNLNTGELFF.

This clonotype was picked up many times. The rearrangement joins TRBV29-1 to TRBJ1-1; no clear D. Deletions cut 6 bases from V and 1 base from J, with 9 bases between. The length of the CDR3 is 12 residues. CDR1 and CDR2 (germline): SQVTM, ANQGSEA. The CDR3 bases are TGCAGCGTGGACTGGGGGAACACTGAAGCTTTCTTT. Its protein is CSVDWGNTEAFF. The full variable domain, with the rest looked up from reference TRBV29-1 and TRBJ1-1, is SAVISQKPSRDICQRGTSLTIQCQVDSQVTMMFWYRQQPGQSLTLIATANQGSEATYESGFVIDKFPISRPNLTFSTLTVSNMSPEDSSIYLCSVDWGNTEAFFGQGTRLTVV.

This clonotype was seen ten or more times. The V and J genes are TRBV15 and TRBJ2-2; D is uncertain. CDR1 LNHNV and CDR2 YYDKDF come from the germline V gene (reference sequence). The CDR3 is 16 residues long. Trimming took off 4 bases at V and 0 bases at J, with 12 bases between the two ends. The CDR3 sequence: CATSTLETSNTGELFF. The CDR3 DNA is TGTGCCACCAGCACCCTAGAGACCTCGAACACCGGGGAGCTGTTTTTT.

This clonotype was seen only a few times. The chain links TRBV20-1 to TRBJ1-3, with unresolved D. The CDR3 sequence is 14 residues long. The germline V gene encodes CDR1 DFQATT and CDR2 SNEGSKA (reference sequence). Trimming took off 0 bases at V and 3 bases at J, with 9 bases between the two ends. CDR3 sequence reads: CSAREASLGNTIYF. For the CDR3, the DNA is TGCAGTGCTAGAGAGGCCAGCCTTGGAAACACCATATATTTT.

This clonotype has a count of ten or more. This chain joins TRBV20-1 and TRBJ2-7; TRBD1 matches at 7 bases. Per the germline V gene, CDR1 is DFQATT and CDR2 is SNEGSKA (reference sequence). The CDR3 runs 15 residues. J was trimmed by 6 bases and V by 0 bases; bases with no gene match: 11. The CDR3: CSARDRDRPGGEQYF. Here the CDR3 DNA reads TGCAGTGCTAGAGATCGGGACAGACCCGGCGGCGAGCAGTACTTC.

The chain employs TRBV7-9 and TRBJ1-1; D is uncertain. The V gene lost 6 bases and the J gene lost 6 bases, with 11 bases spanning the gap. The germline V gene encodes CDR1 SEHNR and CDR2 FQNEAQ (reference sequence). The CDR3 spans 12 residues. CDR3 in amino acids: CASRGEGSEAFF. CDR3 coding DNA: TGTGCCAGCAGGGGCGAGGGTTCTGAAGCTTTCTTT. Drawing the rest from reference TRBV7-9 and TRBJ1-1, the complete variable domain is DTGVSQNPRHKITKRGQNVTFRCDPISEHNRLYWYRQTLGQGPEFLTYFQNEAQLEKSRLLSDRFSAERPKGSFSTLEIQRTEQGDSAMYLCASRGEGSEAFFGQGTRLTVV.